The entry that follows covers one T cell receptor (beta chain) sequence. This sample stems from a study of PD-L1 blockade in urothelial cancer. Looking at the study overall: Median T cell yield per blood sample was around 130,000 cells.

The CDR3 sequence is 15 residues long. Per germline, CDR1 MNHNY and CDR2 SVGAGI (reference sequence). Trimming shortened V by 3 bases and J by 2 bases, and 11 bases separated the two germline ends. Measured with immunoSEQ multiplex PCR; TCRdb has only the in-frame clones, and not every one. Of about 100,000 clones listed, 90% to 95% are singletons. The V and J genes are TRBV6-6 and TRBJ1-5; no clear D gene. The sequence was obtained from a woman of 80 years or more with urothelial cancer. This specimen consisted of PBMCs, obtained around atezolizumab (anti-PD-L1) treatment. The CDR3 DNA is TGTGCCAGCAGTTATGTGGGCCTCGGCAATCAGCCCCAGCATTTT. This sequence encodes CASSYVGLGNQPQHF.